This T cell receptor (beta chain) was observed in a study of cytomegalovirus exposure and HLA in healthy donors. Study-wide background: Most donors, around 81% of 398 genotyped, fell in the Caucasian-associated ancestry cluster.

The CDR3 contains 15 residues. Per the germline V gene, CDR1 is MDHEN and CDR2 is SYDVKM. The primer mix had 60 Vbeta and 13 Jbeta primers. Repertoires were generated with immunoSEQ multiplex PCR, while TCRdb's copy carries only in-frame clones and drops some. The sample lists tens of thousands of clones; about 73% were seen once. Sequenced material: PBMCs. The V and J genes are TRBV28 and TRBJ2-5, with 12 bases matching TRBD2. The J call may be faulty, since TRBJ2-7 better matches the DNA end. The TCR comes from a woman aged 40 to 50 in good health and CMV-seropositive. CDR3 sequence reads: CASSPPSGRADEQYF. CDR3 nucleotides: TGTGCCAGCAGTCCACCTAGCGGGAGGGCCGACGAGCAGTACTTC.